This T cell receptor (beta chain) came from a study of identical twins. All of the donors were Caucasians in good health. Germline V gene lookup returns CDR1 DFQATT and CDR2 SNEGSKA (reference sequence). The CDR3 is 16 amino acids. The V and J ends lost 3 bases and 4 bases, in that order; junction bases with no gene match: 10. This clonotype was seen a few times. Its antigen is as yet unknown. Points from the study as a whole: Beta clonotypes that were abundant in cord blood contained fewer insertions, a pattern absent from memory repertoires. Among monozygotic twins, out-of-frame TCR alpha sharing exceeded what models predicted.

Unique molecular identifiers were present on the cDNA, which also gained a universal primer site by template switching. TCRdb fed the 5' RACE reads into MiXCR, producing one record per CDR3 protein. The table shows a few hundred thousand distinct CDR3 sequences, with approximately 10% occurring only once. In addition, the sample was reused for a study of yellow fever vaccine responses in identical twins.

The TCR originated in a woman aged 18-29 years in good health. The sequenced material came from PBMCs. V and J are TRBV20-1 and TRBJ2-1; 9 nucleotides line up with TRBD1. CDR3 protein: CSASPADRGKYNEQFF. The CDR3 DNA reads TGCAGTGCTAGCCCAGCGGACAGGGGCAAATACAATGAGCAGTTCTTC.